These T cell receptor beta chains were read from a single sample in a study of STAT3 mutations in large granular lymphocyte leukemia. Sequencing used immunoSEQ multiplex PCR; TCRdb keeps in-frame clones, though not all of them. Among roughly 29,000 clones listed, 60% to 85% were seen once. The sample comprised peripheral blood mononuclear cells. These receptors were collected from a woman aged 45-59 years with T-cell large granular lymphocyte leukemia. Some clones in this sample may be carry-over from other donors' samples. Each CDR3 is given with its conserved first and last residue. The order of the fields is J gene, D gene, V gene, CDR3 protein. The D gene is left open where the match is weak.

>TRBJ2-3|TRBD1|TRBV30
CAWKPGGSRDTQYF
>TRBJ2-7|.|TRBV29-1
CSVTTGTGFREQYF
>TRBJ1-2|.|TRBV28
CASSLSTGGYTF
>TRBJ2-5|.|TRBV23-1
CASRKETQYF
>TRBJ1-1|TRBD1|TRBV7-9
CASSPWQGAMRNTEAFF
>TRBJ2-5|.|TRBV7-3
CASSLSLASRETQYF
>TRBJ2-7|.|TRBV5-1
CASSLSGGTIYEQYF
>TRBJ2-3|TRBD2|TRBV5-1
CASSLDTSGGDTQYF
>TRBJ2-5|.|TRBV6-6
CASSYRAETQYF
>TRBJ2-3|TRBD2|TRBV13
CASSPAGDQSYTQYF
>TRBJ1-2|.|TRBV7-3
CASSPSGREGYTF
>TRBJ1-1|.|TRBV6-5
CASSSIGTVEAFF
>TRBJ1-1|.|TRBV7-9
CASSVGGRRTEAFF
>TRBJ2-7|.|TRBV5-8
CASSLAGMSTYEQYF
>TRBJ2-5|.|TRBV7-2
CASSVRDGVGTQYF
>TRBJ1-2|.|TRBV30
CAWSVLGGRDTF
>TRBJ2-7|TRBD2|TRBV27
CASSSPRSSGYYEQYF
>TRBJ2-6|TRBD1|TRBV27
CASSLLGQGSGANVLTF